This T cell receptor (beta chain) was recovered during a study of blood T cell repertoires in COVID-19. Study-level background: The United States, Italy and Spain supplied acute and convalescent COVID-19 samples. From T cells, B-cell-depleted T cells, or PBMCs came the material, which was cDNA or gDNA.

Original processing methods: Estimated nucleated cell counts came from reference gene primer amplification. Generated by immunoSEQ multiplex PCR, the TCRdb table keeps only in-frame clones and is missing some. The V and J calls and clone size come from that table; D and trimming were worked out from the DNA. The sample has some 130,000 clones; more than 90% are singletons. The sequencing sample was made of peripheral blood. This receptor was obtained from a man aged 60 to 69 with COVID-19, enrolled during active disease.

This CDR3 is CASSFPPELAGVPTDTQYF. The CDR3 region has the DNA TGTGCCAGCAGTTTCCCCCCGGAACTAGCGGGAGTTCCAACAGATACGCAGTATTTT. This rearrangement joins TRBV28 to TRBJ2-3; TRBD2 matches at 11 bases. The V gene's germline CDR1 is MDHEN and CDR2 SYDVKM. The CDR3 is 19 amino acids. Germline trimming cut 3 bases from V and 3 bases from J; bases unmatched to any gene: 14.